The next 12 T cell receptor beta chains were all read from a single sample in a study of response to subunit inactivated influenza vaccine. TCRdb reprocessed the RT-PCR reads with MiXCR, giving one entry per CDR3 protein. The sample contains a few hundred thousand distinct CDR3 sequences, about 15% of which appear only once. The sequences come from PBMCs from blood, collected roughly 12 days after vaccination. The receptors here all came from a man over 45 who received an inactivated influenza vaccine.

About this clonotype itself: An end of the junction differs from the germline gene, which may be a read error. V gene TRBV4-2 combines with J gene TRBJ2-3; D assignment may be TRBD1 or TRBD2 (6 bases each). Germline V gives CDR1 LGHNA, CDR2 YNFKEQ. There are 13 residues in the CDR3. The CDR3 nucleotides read TGTGCCAGCAGCCAAGATGTAGTAACACCGGGGGCTTTT. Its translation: CASSQDVVTPGAF.

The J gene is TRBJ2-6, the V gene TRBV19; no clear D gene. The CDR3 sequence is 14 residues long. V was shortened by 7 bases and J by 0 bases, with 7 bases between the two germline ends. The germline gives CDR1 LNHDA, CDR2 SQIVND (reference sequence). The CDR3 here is CASTKGSGANVLTF. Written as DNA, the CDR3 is TGTGCCAGTACCAAGGGCTCTGGGGCCAACGTCCTGACTTTC.

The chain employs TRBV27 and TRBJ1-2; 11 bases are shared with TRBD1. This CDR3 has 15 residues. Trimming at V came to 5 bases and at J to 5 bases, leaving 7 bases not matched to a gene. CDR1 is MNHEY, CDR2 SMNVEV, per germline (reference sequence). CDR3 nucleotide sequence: TGTGCCAGCAGTCCTCGGACAGGGGGCGATTATGGCTACACCTTC. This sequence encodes CASSPRTGGDYGYTF.

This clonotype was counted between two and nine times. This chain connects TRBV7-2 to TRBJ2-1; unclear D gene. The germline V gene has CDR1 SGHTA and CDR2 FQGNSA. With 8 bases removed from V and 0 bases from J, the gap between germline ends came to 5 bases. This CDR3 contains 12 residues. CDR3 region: CASLTSYNEQFF. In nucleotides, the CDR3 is TGTGCCAGCCTAACCTCCTACAATGAGCAGTTCTTC.

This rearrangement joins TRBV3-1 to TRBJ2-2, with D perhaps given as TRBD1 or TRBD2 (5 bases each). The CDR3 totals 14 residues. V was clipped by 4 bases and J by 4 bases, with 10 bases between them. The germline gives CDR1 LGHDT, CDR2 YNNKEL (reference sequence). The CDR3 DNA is TGTGCCAGCAGCCTCGGGGCCTTCACCGGGGAGCTGTTTTTT. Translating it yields CASSLGAFTGELFF.

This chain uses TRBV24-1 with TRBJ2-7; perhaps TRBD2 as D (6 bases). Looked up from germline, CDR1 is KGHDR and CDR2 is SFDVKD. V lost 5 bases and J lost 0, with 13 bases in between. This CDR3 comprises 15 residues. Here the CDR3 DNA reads TGTGCCACCAGTGGTGGCGGGAAGAGCTCCTACGAGCAGTACTTC. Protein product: CATSGGGKSSYEQYF.

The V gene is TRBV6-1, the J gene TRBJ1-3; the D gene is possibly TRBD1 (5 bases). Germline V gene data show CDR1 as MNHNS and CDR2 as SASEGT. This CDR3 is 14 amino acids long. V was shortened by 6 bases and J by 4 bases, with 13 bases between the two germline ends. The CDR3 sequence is CASSQGRRGNTIYF. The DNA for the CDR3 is TGTGCCAGCAGCCAGGGACGACGCGGAAACACCATATATTTT.

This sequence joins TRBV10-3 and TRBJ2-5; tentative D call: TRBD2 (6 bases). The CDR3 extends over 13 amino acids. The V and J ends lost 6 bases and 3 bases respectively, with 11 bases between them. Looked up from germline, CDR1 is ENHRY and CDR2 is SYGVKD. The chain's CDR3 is CAIRGRGEETQYF. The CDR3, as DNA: TGTGCCATCAGGGGGCGCGGGGAAGAGACCCAGTACTTC.

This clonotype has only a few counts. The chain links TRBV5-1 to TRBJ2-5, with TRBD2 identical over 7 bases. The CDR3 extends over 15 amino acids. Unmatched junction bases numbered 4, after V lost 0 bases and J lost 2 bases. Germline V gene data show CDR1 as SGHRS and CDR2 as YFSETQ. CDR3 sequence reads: CASSLAGGLQETQYF. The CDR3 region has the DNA TGCGCCAGCAGCTTGGCGGGGGGACTGCAAGAGACCCAGTACTTC.

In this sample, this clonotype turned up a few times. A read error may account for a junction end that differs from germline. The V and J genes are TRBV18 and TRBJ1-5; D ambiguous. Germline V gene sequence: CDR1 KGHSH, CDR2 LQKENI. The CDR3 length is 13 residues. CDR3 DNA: TGTGCCAGCCAGAGTAACAGAAATCAGGCCCAGCATTTT. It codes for CASQSNRNQAQHF.

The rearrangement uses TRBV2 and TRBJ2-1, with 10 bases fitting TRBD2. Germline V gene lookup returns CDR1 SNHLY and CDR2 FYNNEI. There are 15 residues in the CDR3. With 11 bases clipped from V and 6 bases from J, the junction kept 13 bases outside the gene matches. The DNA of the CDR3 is TGTGCCGGCGGAAAATTAGCGGGAGGTTCCAATGAGCAGTTCTTC. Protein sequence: CAGGKLAGGSNEQFF. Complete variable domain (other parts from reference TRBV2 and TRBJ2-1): EPEVTQTPSHQVTQMGQEVILRCVPISNHLYFYWYRQILGQKVEFLVSFYNNEISEKSEIFDDQFSVERPDGSNFTLKIRSTKLEDSAMYFCAGGKLAGGSNEQFFGPGTRLTVL.

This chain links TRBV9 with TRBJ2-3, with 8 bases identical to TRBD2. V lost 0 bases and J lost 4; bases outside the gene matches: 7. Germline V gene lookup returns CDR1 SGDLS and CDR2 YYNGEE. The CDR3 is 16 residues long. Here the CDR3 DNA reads TGTGCCAGCAGCGTAGGGAGCGGGAGAGGATCAGATACGCAGTATTTT. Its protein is CASSVGSGRGSDTQYF.